This T cell receptor (beta chain) was sequenced in a study of shared T cell receptors in the human thymus. Data came from immunoSEQ multiplex PCR; TCRdb stores just in-frame clones and leaves some out. The sample contains hundreds of thousands of clones, roughly 86% of which appear only once. The V gene's germline CDR1 is MGHRA and CDR2 YSYEKL. CDR3 length: 21 amino acids. Trimming cost V 2 bases and J 1 base; bases outside gene matches: 21. These data were also filed under a second study, of human thymus T cells. As reported in that work: Obtained as resections during corrective heart surgery, the thymus tissue was then studied.

The chain carries TRBV4-1 and TRBJ2-7; 9 bases line up with TRBD2. The sequenced sample consisted of thymocytes. The sequence was obtained from a boy in the first two years of life with a congenital heart defect. CDR3 in amino acids: CASSQPTNSGGVKRCSYEQYF. CDR3 bases: TGCGCCAGCAGCCAACCAACCAATAGCGGGGGCGTGAAACGGTGTTCCTACGAGCAGTACTTC.